Following are 31 T cell receptor beta chains from one sample sequenced in a study of cytomegalovirus exposure and HLA in healthy donors (dated by TCRdb to 2016 to 2017). Receptor amplification or capture employed the immunoSEQ multiplex PCR assay. For the multiplex PCR, a mixture combining 60 forward primers for TCR Vbeta segments and 13 reverse primers for TCR Jbeta segments was used. Entries here come from immuneACCESS through TCRdb and include only in-frame sequences with V and J called. Some clones fail to appear in such tables; in the studies checked, an unresolved V gene covers under half of the shortfall, and the cause of the remainder is unknown. This sample is represented by about 170,000 clones; 75% to 90% of them were singletons. The top ten clones comprise 0.95% to 1.5% of the sample. The material sequenced was PBMCs. The receptors originated from a boy younger than 10 in good health and CMV-seronegative.

The chain is built from TRBV5-6 and TRBJ2-3, with 11 bases matching TRBD1. Germline V gene sequence: CDR1 SGHDT, CDR2 YYEEEE. The CDR3 has 16 residues. V was pared by 4 bases and J by 2 bases, with 6 bases of the junction left unmatched. The CDR3 nucleotides read TGTGCCAGCAGCCGGGGGACAGGGGGATTCACAGATACGCAGTATTTT. Protein: CASSRGTGGFTDTQYF.

The V call is TRBV30, the J call TRBJ2-7; 9 bases agree with TRBD1. With V trimmed by 3 bases and J by 7 bases, 13 bases remained unmatched. The CDR3 has 15 amino acids. Germline V gene sequence: CDR1 GTSNPN, CDR2 SVGIG (reference sequence). This CDR3 reads CAWSLSGQGLMEQYF. The CDR3 coding sequence is TGTGCCTGGAGCCTGTCGGGACAGGGACTAATGGAGCAGTACTTC.

This clone occurred a few times. The chain employs TRBV5-1 and TRBJ2-5, with TRBD1 matching over 9 bases. After removal of 0 bases from V and 3 bases from J, the junction contained 3 bases not matched to a gene. Germline CDR1 reads SGHRS; CDR2 reads YFSETQ. The CDR3 sequence is 15 residues long. The CDR3 coding sequence is TGCGCCAGCAGCTTGGGACAGGGGGTCGAAGAGACCCAGTACTTC. It translates to CASSLGQGVEETQYF.

Concerning this clone itself: The same CDR3 also results from other DNA sequences found in this sample. The chain uses TRBV5-1 and TRBJ1-1, with 7 bases lining up with TRBD1. From germline, CDR1 is SGHRS and CDR2 YFSETQ. V was clipped by 3 bases and J by 5 bases; unmatched bases: 4. This CDR3 spans 13 amino acids. CDR3 region: CASSSAGGTEAFF. The CDR3 region has the DNA TGCGCCAGCAGCTCCGCAGGGGGAACTGAAGCTTTCTTT.

This rearrangement joins TRBV11-2 to TRBJ2-7; possible D gene TRBD1, 6 bases. CDR1 SGHAT and CDR2 FQNNGV come from the germline V gene. The ends were cut back, 1 base at V and 3 bases at J, with 10 bases in the middle. The CDR3 runs to 14 residues. CDR3 sequence reads: CASSLGDMIYEQYV. Written as DNA, the CDR3 is TGTGCCAGCAGCTTAGGGGACATGATCTACGAGCAGTACGTC.

The chain has TRBV2 and TRBJ2-1; perhaps TRBD2 as D (6 bases). From germline, CDR1 is SNHLY and CDR2 FYNNEI. V lost 7 bases and J lost 8, with 18 bases in between. This CDR3 has 14 residues. CDR3 in amino acids: CASMRQGRSDEQFF. As DNA, the CDR3 is TGTGCCAGCATGAGACAAGGGAGGTCGGATGAGCAGTTCTTC.

The chain carries TRBV5-1 and TRBJ2-1; 11 bases line up with TRBD2. V gave up 2 bases and J gave up 13 bases; unmatched junction bases: 11. The CDR3 loop spans 15 amino acids. CDR1 is SGHRS, CDR2 YFSETQ, per germline. As DNA, the CDR3 is TGCGCCAGCAGCTTAGGACTAGCGGGCGATCGGACTCAGTTCTTC. This codes for CASSLGLAGDRTQFF.

The J gene is TRBJ1-4, the V gene TRBV4-1, with TRBD1 identical over 8 bases. After removal of 0 bases from V and 8 bases from J, the junction contained 5 bases not matched to a gene. From germline, CDR1 is MGHRA and CDR2 YSYEKL. CDR3 length equals 15 residues. As DNA, the CDR3 is TGCGCCAGCAGCCAAGACAGGGGGCTAGAAGAAAAACTGTTTTTT. This encodes CASSQDRGLEEKLFF.

The chain combines TRBV5-4 with TRBJ2-6; TRBD2 matches 8 bases. In germline, CDR1 is SGHNT, CDR2 YYREEE (reference sequence). The CDR3 is made up of 16 amino acids. V lost 4 bases, J lost 3 bases, and 6 bases stayed unmatched. The CDR3 sequence is CASSRLAGFGANVLTF. Here the CDR3 DNA reads TGTGCCAGCAGCAGGCTAGCGGGTTTTGGGGCCAACGTCCTGACTTTC.

The CDR3 region has the DNA TGTGCCAGCAGTACTACAGGGGGGTTCGGCGAGCAGTACTTC. It specifies CASSTTGGFGEQYF. V gene TRBV6-5 combines with J gene TRBJ2-7, with 8 bases identical to TRBD1. The CDR3 length is 14 residues. The germline CDR1 and CDR2 sequences are MNHEY and SVGAGI. V gave up 5 bases and J gave up 6 bases; unmatched junction bases: 9.

V and J are TRBV19 and TRBJ1-3; D is undetermined. V was cut by 9 bases and J by 1 base, with 13 bases left in between. The V gene's germline CDR1 is LNHDA and CDR2 SQIVND (reference sequence). CDR3 length equals 14 residues. CDR3 loop: CASAPRESGNTIYF. DNA for the CDR3: TGTGCCAGCGCCCCGAGGGAATCTGGAAACACCATATATTTT.

A few counts support this clone. The V and J genes are TRBV11-2 and TRBJ2-1; maybe TRBD1 (7 bases). The ends were cut back, 4 bases at V and 2 bases at J, with 12 bases in the middle. Germline V gene lookup returns CDR1 SGHAT and CDR2 FQNNGV. CDR3 length: 15 residues. CDR3 loop: CASSSRGATYNEQFF. The CDR3 DNA reads as TGTGCCAGCAGCTCCAGGGGGGCAACCTACAATGAGCAGTTCTTC.

This rearrangement joins TRBV29-1 to TRBJ2-1; TRBD1 aligns across 8 bases. Germline V gene data show CDR1 as SQVTM and CDR2 as ANQGSEA. V was clipped by 7 bases and J by 2 bases; unmatched bases: 4. The CDR3 is 13 residues long. In DNA form, the CDR3 reads TGCAGCGCTGGACAGGGCCCCTACAATGAGCAGTTCTTC. It codes for CSAGQGPYNEQFF.

This clone was seen a few times. The gene calls are TRBV9 and TRBJ2-2; TRBD2 aligns across 9 bases. CDR1 is SGDLS, CDR2 YYNGEE, per germline. V was clipped by 4 bases and J by 5 bases; unmatched bases: 9. CDR3 length: 16 residues. The CDR3 spells CASSPRIAGVTGELFF. The CDR3 DNA sequence: TGTGCCAGCAGCCCCCGGATAGCGGGAGTAACCGGGGAGCTGTTTTTT.

The chain has TRBV30 and TRBJ1-5; 8 bases are shared with TRBD1. The CDR3 runs 15 residues. Germline CDR1 reads GTSNPN; CDR2 reads SVGIG (reference sequence). V was clipped by 0 bases and J by 6 bases; unmatched bases: 7. Here the CDR3 DNA reads TGTGCCTGGAGTGTTGGTGGCAGGGGGCGTCAGCCCCAGCATTTT. It translates to CAWSVGGRGRQPQHF.

This sequence joins TRBV28 and TRBJ1-5, with D perhaps TRBD1 (6 bases). This CDR3 is 15 amino acids long. The germline V gene has CDR1 MDHEN and CDR2 SYDVKM. Trimming removed 5 bases at V and 7 bases at J, with 18 bases between. The CDR3 loop reads CASSLSGQGKQPQHF. For the CDR3, the DNA is TGTGCCAGCAGTCTTTCTGGCCAGGGGAAACAGCCCCAGCATTTT.

The chain is built from TRBV5-1 and TRBJ2-2; TRBD1 matches at 7 bases. Germline values: CDR1 SGHRS, CDR2 YFSETQ. This CDR3 contains 16 residues. V shed 4 bases and J 8 bases; nucleotides not matched to a gene: 14. The CDR3: CASSLSGTAREGELFF. The CDR3 region has the DNA TGCGCCAGCAGCCTCTCCGGGACAGCTAGAGAGGGGGAGCTGTTTTTT.

This sequence joins TRBV5-4 and TRBJ2-5; 8 bases agree with TRBD2. This CDR3 region has 15 residues. V lost 0 bases, J lost 2 bases, and 3 bases stayed unmatched. CDR1 and CDR2 from the germline V gene are SGHNT and YYREEE (reference sequence). The CDR3 bases are TGTGCCAGCAGCTTGGAGGGACTAGTGCAAGAGACCCAGTACTTC. It translates to CASSLEGLVQETQYF.

This clone was found a few times. The chain recombines TRBV11-1 with TRBJ2-5; D not certain. Germline V lookup: CDR1 SGHAT, CDR2 FQDESV (reference sequence). This CDR3 spans 15 amino acids. The ends were cut back, 0 bases at V and 2 bases at J, with 10 bases in the middle. CDR3 nucleotide sequence: TGTGCCAGCAGCTTAGCCCCGGAGAGGCAAGAGACCCAGTACTTC. This gives the protein CASSLAPERQETQYF.

The rearrangement links TRBV6-5 to TRBJ1-6, with 7 bases aligning to TRBD1. The CDR3 covers 14 residues. Per germline, CDR1 MNHEY and CDR2 SVGAGI. V gave up 7 bases and J gave up 9 bases; unmatched junction bases: 9. CDR3 nucleotide sequence: TGTGCCAGCAAGCCGGGGGCAGGGGGTTCACCCCTCCACTTT. It codes for CASKPGAGGSPLHF.

This rearrangement joins TRBV30 to TRBJ2-3; perhaps TRBD1 as D (6 bases). In germline, CDR1 is GTSNPN, CDR2 SVGIG (reference sequence). Trimming stripped 0 bases from V and 4 bases from J, with 14 bases between. The length of the CDR3 is 15 residues. The CDR3 is CAWSVGGLAADTQYF. In DNA, the CDR3 is TGTGCCTGGAGTGTTGGGGGCTTGGCCGCAGATACGCAGTATTTT.

This clone was observed once. This chain uses TRBV7-9 with TRBJ2-7, with 7 bases that match TRBD2. J gave up 2 bases and V 3 bases, and 7 bases lay outside the gene matches. The length of the CDR3 is 15 residues. Germline V CDR1 and CDR2: SEHNR, FQNEAQ (reference sequence). CDR3: CASSFQAGSAYEQYF. The DNA of the CDR3 is TGTGCCAGCAGCTTCCAAGCGGGAAGTGCCTACGAGCAGTACTTC. Combining the CDR3 with reference TRBV7-9 and TRBJ2-7 gives the whole variable domain DTGVSQNPRHKITKRGQNVTFRCDPISEHNRLYWYRQTLGQGPEFLTYFQNEAQLEKSRLLSDRFSAERPKGSFSTLEIQRTEQGDSAMYLCASSFQAGSAYEQYFGPGTRLTVT.

V and J are TRBV5-1 and TRBJ2-6, with D unresolved. Germline CDR1 is SGHRS and CDR2 is YFSETQ. The V end was cut by 2 bases, the J end by 1 base, with 4 bases between. The CDR3 runs to 14 residues. This CDR3 is CASSLLSGANVLTF. CDR3 coding DNA: TGCGCCAGCAGCTTACTGTCTGGGGCCAACGTCCTGACTTTC.

The V gene is TRBV7-6, the J gene TRBJ2-7; 13 positions match TRBD2. This CDR3 region has 16 residues. V lost 5 bases to trimming and J lost 0 bases; unmatched junction nucleotides: 4. Germline-derived CDR1 and CDR2 are SGHVS and FNYEAQ. The CDR3 nucleotides read TGTGCCAGCAGCATTGGGACTAGCGGGGACTCCTACGAGCAGTACTTC. This codes for CASSIGTSGDSYEQYF.

The chain combines TRBV4-2 with TRBJ1-2; D gene ambiguous. Germline V gives CDR1 LGHNA, CDR2 YNFKEQ. The V and J ends lost 1 base and 3 bases respectively, with 9 bases between them. This CDR3 is built from 14 residues. CDR3 protein: CASSQVRADYGYTF. Written as DNA, the CDR3 is TGTGCCAGCAGCCAAGTGAGGGCAGACTATGGCTACACCTTC.

V usage is TRBV29-1 and J usage is TRBJ2-5; TRBD2 matches 13 bases. Germline loops: CDR1 SQVTM, CDR2 ANQGSEA. V dropped 6 bases and J dropped 5; count of bases not matched to a gene: 3. The CDR3 is 13 residues long. The CDR3 nucleotides are TGCAGCGTCACTAGCGGGAGGGTCGAGACCCAGTACTTC. It codes for CSVTSGRVETQYF.

This chain connects TRBV11-1 to TRBJ2-5, with D possibly being TRBD1 (5 bases). Per the germline V gene, CDR1 is SGHAT and CDR2 is FQDESV (reference sequence). V lost 4 bases and J 4 bases, leaving 7 bases between the germline ends. This CDR3 has 12 residues. The CDR3 loop reads CASSSRGETQYF. CDR3 in DNA: TGTGCCAGCAGCTCTAGGGGAGAGACCCAGTACTTC.

This rearrangement joins TRBV6-5 to TRBJ1-2; 8 positions match TRBD1. The trim removed 5 bases at V and 5 bases at J, leaving 4 bases unmatched. This CDR3 spans 13 amino acids. In germline, CDR1 is MNHEY, CDR2 SVGAGI. The CDR3 reads CASSQDRGYGYTF. DNA of the CDR3: TGTGCCAGCAGTCAAGACAGGGGTTATGGCTACACCTTC.

The chain employs TRBV5-1 and TRBJ1-2, with TRBD1 as a possible D gene (5 bases). Trimming stripped 5 bases from V and 4 bases from J, with 12 bases between. This CDR3 has 13 residues. Germline CDR1 SGHRS, CDR2 YFSETQ. The CDR3 DNA reads as TGCGCCAGCAGACGAGACAGCACCTATGGCTACACCTTC. Protein: CASRRDSTYGYTF. Looking up the rest from reference TRBV5-1 and TRBJ1-2 gives the full variable domain: KAGVTQTPRYLIKTRGQQVTLSCSPISGHRSVSWYQQTPGQGLQFLFEYFSETQRNKGNFPGRFSGRQFSNSRSEMNVSTLELGDSALYLCASRRDSTYGYTFGSGTRLTVV.

V is TRBV27 and J is TRBJ2-7; a possible D gene is TRBD1 (6 bases). The V gene lost 4 bases and the J gene lost 6 bases, with 16 bases spanning the gap. CDR1 and CDR2 (germline): MNHEY, SMNVEV (reference sequence). This CDR3 is built from 14 residues. CDR3 amino acids: CASSSQGHGFEQYF. CDR3 DNA sequence: TGTGCCAGCAGTTCCCAGGGGCATGGCTTCGAGCAGTACTTC.

The chain links TRBV2 to TRBJ2-7; D may be TRBD1 (5 bases). The CDR3 is 13 residues long. Germline values: CDR1 SNHLY, CDR2 FYNNEI. Trimming left V 4 bases short and J 4 bases short, with 11 bases between. The CDR3 region is CASSGQGRYEQYV. The CDR3 coding sequence is TGTGCCAGCAGTGGGCAGGGCCGGTACGAGCAGTACGTC.